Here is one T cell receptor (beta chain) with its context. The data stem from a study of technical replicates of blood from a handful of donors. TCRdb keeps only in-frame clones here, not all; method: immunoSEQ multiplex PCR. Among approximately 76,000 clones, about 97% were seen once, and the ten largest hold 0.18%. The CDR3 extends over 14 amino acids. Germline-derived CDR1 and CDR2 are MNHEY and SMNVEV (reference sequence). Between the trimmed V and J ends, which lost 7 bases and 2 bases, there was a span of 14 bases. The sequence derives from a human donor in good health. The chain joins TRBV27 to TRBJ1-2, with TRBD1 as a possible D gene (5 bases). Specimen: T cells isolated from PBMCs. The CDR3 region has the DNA TGTGCCAGCAAATTGGGGCCCGGCAACTATGGCTACACCTTC. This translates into CASKLGPGNYGYTF.